Following are 8 T cell receptor beta chains from one sample sequenced in a study of healthy donors' naive CD4 and CD8 T cells. Starting from about 0.55 ug of total RNA, TCR libraries were made with linear amplification. Each CDR3 protein is one row after TCRdb ran MiXCR on the reads. The sample records around 200,000 distinct CDR3 sequences, nearly 75% being singletons. The material sequenced was naive CD4+ and CD8+ T cells sorted from blood, pooled from several donors. Source of these receptors: a pool of human donors in good health; the sample pools cells from several healthy donors.

This sequence joins TRBV11-2 and TRBJ2-5, with 9 bases fitting TRBD1. Trimming removed 3 bases from V and 5 bases from J; junction bases left unmatched: 10. The CDR3 sequence is 16 residues long. Germline values: CDR1 SGHAT, CDR2 FQNNGV. The CDR3 DNA reads TGTGCCAGCAGCTTTTCCCGGGACAGGGTTGGGGAGACCCAGTACTTC. Its translation: CASSFSRDRVGETQYF.

The sample holds one count of this clonotype. The chain uses TRBV29-1 and TRBJ2-5; TRBD1 agrees at 9 bases. The CDR3 covers 12 residues. Germline V gives CDR1 SQVTM, CDR2 ANQGSEA. Unmatched junction bases numbered 5, after V lost 7 bases and J lost 5 bases. As DNA, the CDR3 is TGCAGCGCTGGGACAGGGTTGGAGACCCAGTACTTC. Protein: CSAGTGLETQYF.

The table lists this clonotype with a count of one. The V call is TRBV6-5, the J call TRBJ2-3, with D perhaps TRBD1 (6 bases). The CDR3 is 14 amino acids. CDR1 is MNHEY, CDR2 SVGAGI, per germline. Trimming shortened V by 6 bases and J by 1 base, and 11 bases separated the two germline ends. For the CDR3, the DNA is TGTGCCAGCAGCTACAGGGTCCGCACAGATACGCAGTATTTT. It codes for CASSYRVRTDTQYF.

The rearrangement joins TRBV12-3 or TRBV12-4 to TRBJ1-4, with D hard to call. The CDR3 has 12 amino acids. V was shortened by 9 bases and J by 0 bases, with 5 bases between the two germline ends. Written as DNA, the CDR3 is TGTGCCAGTAGATCAACTAATGAAAAACTGTTTTTT. Residues: CASRSTNEKLFF.

CDR3 coding DNA: TGCAGCGTTGAAGATCGTATGGGGGAGGAGACCCAGTACTTC. Translation gives CSVEDRMGEETQYF. The chain has TRBV29-1 and TRBJ2-5; D assignment may be TRBD1 or TRBD2 (5 bases each). Between the trimmed V and J ends, which lost 0 bases and 5 bases, there was a span of 13 bases. Germline-derived CDR1 and CDR2 are SQVTM and ANQGSEA. There are 14 residues in the CDR3.

This clonotype is a singleton in its sample. This chain uses TRBV19 with TRBJ2-1, with unresolved D. Per germline, CDR1 LNHDA and CDR2 SQIVND (reference sequence). This CDR3 contains 17 residues. V lost 1 base and J 2 bases, leaving 15 bases between the germline ends. The DNA for the CDR3 is TGTGCCAGTAGTATAGCCCCAGTTGTGGGTACCTACAATGAGCAGTTCTTC. It encodes CASSIAPVVGTYNEQFF.

The chain links TRBV6-2 or TRBV6-3 to TRBJ1-2; TRBD1 is a possible D gene (5 bases). The CDR3 extends over 12 amino acids. The V end was cut by 7 bases, the J end by 4 bases, with 10 bases between. The germline CDR1 and CDR2 sequences are MNHEY and SVGEGT. The CDR3 sequence is CASMGQGYGYTF. The CDR3 DNA sequence: TGTGCCAGCATGGGGCAAGGCTATGGCTACACCTTC.

The chain joins TRBV28 to TRBJ2-3, with D perhaps being TRBD1 or TRBD2 (5 bases each). The CDR3 is 16 residues long. The germline V and J ends were trimmed by 2 bases and 4 bases, with 16 bases remaining between them. Germline CDR1 reads MDHEN; CDR2 reads SYDVKM. The CDR3, as DNA: TGTGCCAGCAGTTTAGGCGCGGCAGGGCGGGCAGATACGCAGTATTTT. Encoded protein: CASSLGAAGRADTQYF.